This T cell receptor beta chain was sequenced for a study of blood T cells in healthy people across ages. Per germline, CDR1 SQVTM and CDR2 ANQGSEA. V was clipped by 1 base and J by 7 bases, with 20 bases between them. The CDR3 totals 15 residues. PCR was performed a second time for about 7 to 12 cycles using a sample-barcoded 5' primer and a J-beta primer mix. MiXCR, applied by TCRdb to the 5' RACE reads, yields one record per CDR3 protein. This table has 1.5 million to 2 million distinct CDR3 sequences, roughly 49% appearing once. The sequenced sample was blood. This rearrangement joins TRBV29-1 to TRBJ2-7, with D tentatively TRBD1 or TRBD2 (5 bases each). This TCR was sampled from a woman in her 40s in good health. CDR3 region: CSVEGHSRGVNEQYF. CDR3 DNA: TGCAGCGTTGAAGGGCATAGTCGGGGCGTGAATGAGCAGTACTTC.